One sample yielded the 28 T cell receptor beta chains listed below, sequenced in a study of T-cell memory formation after mild COVID-19. Using its own MiXCR run on the 5' RACE reads, TCRdb lists one record per CDR3 protein. The table records about 110,000 distinct CDR3 sequences, about 20% of them present only once. The source material was PBMCs or a T cell subset sorted from them (not recorded which). The source of these receptors is a man between 18 and 29 years old who had mild COVID-19 (a few samples of this study predate the infection). Cell type and time point are not known.

The CDR3 loop reads CSVGGPEAFF. CDR3 sequence (DNA): TGCAGCGTTGGTGGCCCTGAAGCTTTCTTT. V is TRBV29-1 and J is TRBJ1-1; D is uncertain. V was trimmed by 4 bases and J by 6 bases, leaving 6 bases between them. CDR3 length: 10 residues. Germline V gene data show CDR1 as SQVTM and CDR2 as ANQGSEA.

This clonotype has a handful of counts. This chain connects TRBV7-6 to TRBJ2-1; 12 bases map to TRBD2. CDR1 is SGHVS and CDR2 is FNYEAQ in the germline V gene. The V gene end was trimmed by 5 bases and the J gene end by 2 bases; junction bases not matched to a gene: 4. This CDR3 is 16 amino acids long. The CDR3 region has the DNA TGTGCCAGCAGCCCAAGACTAGCGGGGGCCTACAATGAGCAGTTCTTC. Its protein product is CASSPRLAGAYNEQFF.

V gene TRBV12-3 or TRBV12-4 combines with J gene TRBJ2-1; 11 bases match TRBD2. V lost 8 bases and J lost 3; bases outside the gene matches: 9. The CDR3 contains 16 residues. For the CDR3, the DNA is TGTGCCAGCGGAATTAAAACTAGCGGGAGCTACAATGAGCAGTTCTTC. Its translation is CASGIKTSGSYNEQFF.

Only a few counts were recorded for this clonotype. The CDR3 DNA reads TGTGCCAGCAGCCAAAATTCGGCACCCGGGGAGCTGTTTTTT. It codes for CASSQNSAPGELFF. V gene TRBV7-9 combines with J gene TRBJ2-2, with D unresolved. This CDR3 is built from 14 residues. Germline CDR1 and CDR2: SEHNR and FQNEAQ (reference sequence). V was trimmed by 5 bases and J by 6 bases, leaving 13 bases between them.

This clonotype came up a few times. This rearrangement joins TRBV11-1 to TRBJ1-1; D gene uncertain. V lost 2 bases and J lost 10, with 17 bases in between. The CDR3 runs 14 residues. The germline gives CDR1 SGHAT, CDR2 FQDESV (reference sequence). The CDR3 here is CASSLSPGEGGAFF. The CDR3 DNA is TGTGCCAGCAGCTTAAGTCCAGGAGAGGGTGGAGCTTTCTTT.

This chain uses TRBV4-1 with TRBJ2-7, with D possibly TRBD1 on 5 matching bases. This CDR3 is 13 amino acids long. The V and J ends lost 4 bases and 3 bases respectively, with 10 bases between them. Germline CDR1 is MGHRA and CDR2 is YSYEKL. Here the CDR3 reads CASSPGYDYEQYF. The CDR3 region has the DNA TGCGCCAGCAGCCCAGGGTACGACTACGAGCAGTACTTC.

This clonotype was detected only a few times. This chain joins TRBV3-1 and TRBJ1-5, with unresolved D. V gave up 1 base and J gave up 0 bases, with 7 bases separating them. CDR1 is LGHDT and CDR2 is YNNKEL in the germline V gene (reference sequence). The CDR3 has 15 amino acids. CDR3 protein: CASSQGDYSNQPQHF. DNA for the CDR3: TGTGCCAGCAGCCAAGGGGATTATAGCAATCAGCCCCAGCATTTT.

This clonotype was seen a few times. This sequence joins TRBV6-5 and TRBJ1-5; TRBD1 matches at 7 bases. The CDR3 covers 12 residues. Trimming took 5 bases from V and 6 from J; bases not matched to a gene: 1. Germline loops: CDR1 MNHEY, CDR2 SVGAGI. The CDR3, as DNA: TGTGCCAGCAGTACAGGGGCTCAGCCCCAGCATTTT. Amino acids: CASSTGAQPQHF.

This clonotype was seen a few times. The chain is built from TRBV7-6 and TRBJ1-1; perhaps TRBD1 as D (5 bases). The germline V and J ends were trimmed by 4 bases and 5 bases, with 11 bases remaining between them. This CDR3 contains 13 residues. CDR1 is SGHVS and CDR2 is FNYEAQ in the germline V gene. This chain's CDR3 is CASSYDRGTEAFF. The CDR3 nucleotides read TGTGCCAGCAGCTACGACAGAGGGACTGAAGCTTTCTTT. Looking up the rest from reference TRBV7-6 and TRBJ1-1 gives the full variable domain: GAGVSQSPRYKVTKRGQDVALRCDPISGHVSLYWYRQALGQGPEFLTYFNYEAQQDKSGLPNDRFSAERPEGSISTLTIQRTEQRDSAMYRCASSYDRGTEAFFGQGTRLTVV.

This clonotype appeared many times. The chain recombines TRBV7-2 with TRBJ2-3; 8 bases are a match to TRBD2. The germline gives CDR1 SGHTA, CDR2 FQGNSA. The CDR3 contains 17 residues. J was trimmed by 1 base and V by 2 bases; bases with no gene match: 8. The DNA for the CDR3 is TGTGCCAGCAGCTTATATGCCGGGGGGGCCGGCACAGATACGCAGTATTTT. Its protein is CASSLYAGGAGTDTQYF.

This clonotype occurred a few times. The chain joins TRBV7-2 to TRBJ2-3; 8 bases agree with TRBD1. V was clipped by 4 bases and J by 4 bases; unmatched bases: 7. The CDR3 extends over 15 amino acids. Per germline, CDR1 SGHTA and CDR2 FQGNSA. The CDR3 nucleotides read TGTGCCAGCAGCTCCCCCGACAGGGGAGCAGATACGCAGTATTTT. It is translated as CASSSPDRGADTQYF. Variable domain in full (rest from reference TRBV7-2 and TRBJ2-3): GAGVSQSPSNKVTEKGKDVELRCDPISGHTALYWYRQSLGQGLEFLIYFQGNSAPDKSGLPSDRFSAERTGGSVSTLTIQRTQQEDSAVYLCASSSPDRGADTQYFGPGTRLTVL.

The V call is TRBV5-1, the J call TRBJ1-1; maybe TRBD1 (5 bases). With 4 bases removed from V and 5 bases from J, the gap between germline ends came to 12 bases. Germline V gene sequence: CDR1 SGHRS, CDR2 YFSETQ. CDR3 size: 13 residues. CDR3 sequence (DNA): TGCGCCAGCAGCCCTGACGGGGGAACTGAAGCTTTCTTT. Its translation: CASSPDGGTEAFF.

The V gene is TRBV20-1, the J gene TRBJ1-1; 8 bases agree with TRBD1. J lost 5 bases, V lost 6 bases, and 8 bases had no gene match. Germline V gene sequence: CDR1 DFQATT, CDR2 SNEGSKA (reference sequence). The CDR3 loop spans 13 amino acids. The CDR3 is CSAPGQGRTEAFF. Written as DNA, the CDR3 is TGCAGTGCGCCAGGACAGGGTCGGACTGAAGCTTTCTTT.

This chain links TRBV6-1 with TRBJ2-5; 8 bases are shared with TRBD1. Germline CDR1 and CDR2: MNHNS and SASEGT. This CDR3 has 15 residues. The V gene end was trimmed by 4 bases and the J gene end by 1 base; junction bases not matched to a gene: 5. Written as DNA, the CDR3 is TGTGCCAGCAGTGCTTACACAGGGGGCCAAGAGACCCAGTACTTC. Protein sequence: CASSAYTGGQETQYF.

The sample holds a few counts of this clonotype. The genes are TRBV6-5 and TRBJ2-3, with D unclear. The CDR3 is 14 amino acids. Germline values: CDR1 MNHEY, CDR2 SVGAGI. The V end was cut by 2 bases, the J end by 5 bases, with 11 bases between. CDR3 DNA: TGTGCCAGCAGTTACGAACAGCCTGGAGATACGCAGTATTTT. Its protein is CASSYEQPGDTQYF.

Only a few counts were recorded for this clonotype. The chain combines TRBV28 with TRBJ2-5; 8 bases are shared with TRBD2. After removal of 8 bases from V and 5 bases from J, the junction contained 25 bases not matched to a gene. This CDR3 has 19 residues. Germline V gene lookup returns CDR1 MDHEN and CDR2 SYDVKM. CDR3 coding DNA: TGTGCCAGCCTCTCCGATACGATTCCCCGTCGGGGGGGGACGGAGACCCAGTACTTC. Its translation: CASLSDTIPRRGGTETQYF.

This chain uses TRBV27 with TRBJ2-3; D gene unclear. The CDR3 extends over 13 amino acids. Germline CDR1 MNHEY, CDR2 SMNVEV (reference sequence). V dropped 5 bases and J dropped 6 bases, with 12 bases sitting between them. CDR3 amino acids: CASSLRAQDTQYF. The CDR3 coding sequence is TGTGCCAGCAGTCTCCGGGCGCAGGATACGCAGTATTTT.

This clonotype turned up a few times. This chain joins TRBV2 and TRBJ2-1; the D gene is possibly TRBD2 (6 bases). The V gene's germline CDR1 is SNHLY and CDR2 FYNNEI. V was trimmed by 3 bases and J by 2 bases, leaving 17 bases between them. The CDR3 covers 17 residues. CDR3 amino acids: CASSDGGLRRAYNEQFF. CDR3 DNA sequence: TGTGCCAGCAGTGATGGGGGACTCCGGCGGGCCTACAATGAGCAGTTCTTC.

This chain links TRBV7-6 with TRBJ2-3, with D maybe TRBD2 (6 bases). From germline, CDR1 is SGHVS and CDR2 FNYEAQ. Trimming took off 5 bases at V and 1 base at J, with 13 bases between the two ends. This CDR3 contains 15 residues. The CDR3 DNA is TGTGCCAGCAGCCCCTCTCCGGGGGGCACAGATACGCAGTATTTT. It is translated as CASSPSPGGTDTQYF.

This clonotype was picked up a small number of times. The V call is TRBV7-9, the J call TRBJ1-2; 7 bases are a match to TRBD1. Per the germline V gene, CDR1 is SEHNR and CDR2 is FQNEAQ (reference sequence). The CDR3 has 14 residues. The J segment lost 0 bases and the V segment lost 2 bases, leaving 0 bases of the junction unmatched. The CDR3: CASSLQGANYGYTF. The CDR3 DNA reads as TGTGCCAGCAGCTTACAGGGGGCTAACTATGGCTACACCTTC.

Only a few counts were recorded for this clonotype. This sequence joins TRBV14 and TRBJ2-7, with 9 bases matching TRBD2. The ends lost 4 bases at V and 3 bases at J; junction bases unmatched: 13. The CDR3 length is 17 residues. The germline V gene encodes CDR1 SGHDN and CDR2 FVKESK. CDR3 region: CASSPAGSGGPLYEQYF. The DNA for the CDR3 is TGTGCCAGCAGCCCGGCTGGGAGCGGGGGGCCGCTCTACGAGCAGTACTTC. Combining the CDR3 with reference TRBV14 and TRBJ2-7 gives the whole variable domain EAGVTQFPSHSVIEKGQTVTLRCDPISGHDNLYWYRRVMGKEIKFLLHFVKESKQDESGMPNNRFLAERTGGTYSTLKVQPAELEDSGVYFCASSPAGSGGPLYEQYFGPGTRLTVT.

This clonotype was seen more than once but under ten times. The chain employs TRBV6-5 and TRBJ2-1; 7 bases line up with TRBD1. This CDR3 has 15 amino acids. V was clipped by 7 bases and J by 8 bases; unmatched bases: 14. In germline, CDR1 is MNHEY, CDR2 SVGAGI. CDR3 bases: TGTGCCAGCACCCTGCGTGACAGGGCCATCGATGAGCAGTTCTTC. Encoded protein: CASTLRDRAIDEQFF.

The chain couples TRBV12-3 or TRBV12-4 to TRBJ2-3, with 9 bases fitting TRBD1. The CDR3 runs to 16 residues. Trimming took 5 bases from V and 1 from J; bases not matched to a gene: 7. CDR3 loop: CASSPYRGRGTDTQYF. The CDR3, as DNA: TGTGCCAGCAGTCCATACAGGGGGCGAGGCACAGATACGCAGTATTTT.

The rearrangement uses TRBV7-9 and TRBJ1-5; D is ambiguous. Trimming cost V 5 bases and J 2 bases, with 7 bases left between them. The length of the CDR3 is 13 residues. Germline CDR1 and CDR2: SEHNR and FQNEAQ (reference sequence). In nucleotides, the CDR3 is TGTGCCAGCAGCCCAGACCGCAATCAGCCCCAGCATTTT. Amino acid sequence: CASSPDRNQPQHF.

In its sample, this clonotype was seen a few times. The chain links TRBV6-2 or TRBV6-3 to TRBJ2-7; D is ambiguous. V was shortened by 7 bases and J by 3 bases, with 7 bases between the two germline ends. The CDR3 totals 11 residues. The germline V gene has CDR1 MNHEY and CDR2 SVGEGT. Written as DNA, the CDR3 is TGTGCCAGCAACTGGCTCTACGAGCAGTACTTC. This sequence encodes CASNWLYEQYF.

There are many counts of this clonotype. This chain links TRBV5-1 with TRBJ2-5; D gene uncertain. Trimming stripped 2 bases from V and 0 bases from J, with 2 bases between. Germline-derived CDR1 and CDR2 are SGHRS and YFSETQ. This CDR3 region has 12 residues. CDR3: CASSLDQETQYF. CDR3 DNA: TGCGCCAGCAGCTTAGACCAAGAGACCCAGTACTTC.

This chain connects TRBV9 to TRBJ2-7, with D perhaps given as TRBD1 or TRBD2 (5 bases each). Trimming took 4 bases from V and 3 from J, leaving 14 bases between them. This CDR3 is 14 amino acids long. CDR1 is SGDLS, CDR2 YYNGEE, per germline. The CDR3 DNA sequence: TGTGCCAGCAGCCCGAGGGGTCCGAACTACGAGCAGTACTTC. Its protein is CASSPRGPNYEQYF.

This clonotype was recorded a few times. The chain has TRBV6-5 and TRBJ2-5; 9 bases line up with TRBD1. CDR1 MNHEY and CDR2 SVGAGI come from the germline V gene. CDR3 size: 14 residues. V lost 4 bases to trimming and J lost 5 bases; unmatched junction nucleotides: 5. For the CDR3, the DNA is TGTGCCAGCAGTTTTACAGGGGGCGAGGAGACCCAGTACTTC. As protein: CASSFTGGEETQYF.